A selection of T cell receptor beta chains follows, all from one sample in a study of blood T cell repertoires in COVID-19. Sequenced by immunoSEQ multiplex PCR; TCRdb stores in-frame clones only, minus some. The sample consists of 300,000 to 450,000 clones, 85% to 90% of them appearing once. Sequences were obtained from PBMCs or T cells enriched from blood (not recorded which). Every receptor here comes from a woman aged 18-29 years who had recovered from COVID-19. CDR3s include the opening cysteine and the closing phenylalanine or tryptophan. Fields, in order: J gene, V gene, CDR3 protein.

TRBJ2-5 | TRBV13 | CASSLGRLAGGRETQYF
TRBJ1-2 | TRBV18 | CASSRAGQLPDYGYTF
TRBJ1-5 | TRBV19 | CASSIDGGDQPQHF
TRBJ1-1 | TRBV19 | CASSIGYRGNTEAFF
TRBJ2-7 | TRBV21-1 | CASSKRIGGDEQYF
TRBJ1-2 | TRBV29-1 | CSVAVLGGYGYTF
TRBJ2-1 | TRBV4-3 | CASSQEGQASYNEQFF
TRBJ2-5 | TRBV4-3 | CASSPGGRETQYF
TRBJ1-1 | TRBV5-1 | CASSSPTALGMNTEAFF
TRBJ1-1 | TRBV11-3 | CASSPGTDRGLGGAFF
TRBJ2-7 | TRBV5-1 | CASSRDSLEQYF
TRBJ1-1 | TRBV11-3 | CASSYTGWAEAFF
TRBJ1-1 | TRBV10-3 | CAISESRGGAEAFF
TRBJ2-7 | TRBV4-3 | CASSQDEGTGGYEQYF
TRBJ1-3 | TRBV14 | CASSQDRGYSGNTIYF
TRBJ2-5 | TRBV7-9 | CASSSGQGQETQYF
TRBJ2-7 | TRBV30 | CAWSVGLTGRDEQYF
TRBJ1-5 | TRBV5-6 | CASSLEGAGSNQPQHF
TRBJ1-1 | TRBV7-9 | CASSLGATEAFF
TRBJ2-2 | TRBV5-1 | CASSRLAGDTGELFF
TRBJ2-7 | TRBV5-6 | CASRQGSSYEQYF
TRBJ2-7 | TRBV5-1 | CASSLAGSGDSYEQYF
TRBJ1-2 | TRBV7-9 | CASSRTGNAGGYTF
TRBJ1-2 | TRBV7-9 | CASSSSGTGNYYGYTF
TRBJ2-7 | TRBV7-8 | CASSRDLDIHEQYF
TRBJ1-5 | TRBV6-5 | CASSHTGTVDQPQHF
TRBJ1-2 | TRBV19 | CASTPGGTSNGYTF
TRBJ1-6 | TRBV28 | CASRPGQRRNSPLHF
TRBJ2-3 | TRBV28 | CASSPLLDRTDTQYF
TRBJ1-5 | TRBV29-1 | CSARTGSVDQPQHF
TRBJ2-2 | TRBV30 | CAWTAMGSGEWGELFF
TRBJ2-7 | TRBV7-2 | CASSFAGFRYEQYF
TRBJ2-3 | TRBV4-1 | CASSPPGGGGPPTSTDTQYF
TRBJ2-7 | TRBV2 | CASTPSTGRPYEQYF
TRBJ1-2 | TRBV27 | CASSHDRTGYTF
TRBJ2-2 | TRBV10-3 | CAIRGTVLNTGELFF
TRBJ1-5 | TRBV24-1 | CATSERAGPYSNQPQHF
TRBJ1-1 | TRBV18 | CASSPGIPGTEAFF
TRBJ2-3 | TRBV5-1 | CASSQYYLAGRGTDTQYF
TRBJ1-2 | TRBV12-3/TRBV12-4 | CASSFSGGGGYTF
TRBJ1-2 | TRBV7-9 | CASSLAAGRGHGYTF
TRBJ1-5 | TRBV25-1 | CASSEGGRQPQHF
TRBJ2-3 | TRBV14 | CASSQWTSGSDTQYF
TRBJ2-6 | TRBV7-6 | CASSLVRSGANVLTF
TRBJ2-5 | TRBV5-6 | CASSLLLETQYF
TRBJ1-1 | TRBV28 | CASSPRTEAFF
TRBJ1-5 | TRBV6-5 | CASSAGTGGNQPQHF
TRBJ2-1 | TRBV30 | CAWSPKAGLSYNEQFF
TRBJ1-2 | TRBV9 | CASSAAVGSYGYTF
TRBJ1-2 | TRBV28 | CAGSGGDYGYTF
TRBJ1-1 | TRBV30 | CACRPGTVNTEAFF
TRBJ1-2 | TRBV19 | CASSIQGAHYGYTF
TRBJ2-3 | TRBV2 | CASTRLQDTQYF
TRBJ1-3 | TRBV7-2 | CASSLRDRGGNTIYF
TRBJ2-7 | TRBV6-2/TRBV6-3 | CASSNPVERSSYEQYF
TRBJ2-5 | TRBV7-6 | CASSLVEQTQYF
TRBJ2-1 | TRBV5-1 | CASSLRLATEQFF
TRBJ2-2 | TRBV2 | CASSEGLAGFGELFF
TRBJ1-1 | TRBV19 | CASSIGGRNTEAFF